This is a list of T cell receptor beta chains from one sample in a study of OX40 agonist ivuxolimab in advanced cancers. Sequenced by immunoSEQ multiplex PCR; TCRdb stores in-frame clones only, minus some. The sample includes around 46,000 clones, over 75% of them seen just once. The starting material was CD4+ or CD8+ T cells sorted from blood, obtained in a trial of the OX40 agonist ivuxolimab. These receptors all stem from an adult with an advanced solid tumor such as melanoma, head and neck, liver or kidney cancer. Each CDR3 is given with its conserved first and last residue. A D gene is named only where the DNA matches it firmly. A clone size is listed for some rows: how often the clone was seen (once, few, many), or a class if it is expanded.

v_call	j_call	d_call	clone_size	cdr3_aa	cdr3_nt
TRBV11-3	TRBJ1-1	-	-	CASSLGDFEAFF	TGTGCCAGCAGCTTAGGGGATTTTGAAGCTTTCTTT
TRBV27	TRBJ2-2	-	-	CASSLGQFANTGELFF	TGTGCCAGCAGTTTAGGGCAATTCGCGAACACCGGGGAGCTGTTTTTT
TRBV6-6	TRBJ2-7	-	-	CASSYSQGYEQYF	TGTGCCAGCAGCTATTCACAGGGATACGAGCAGTACTTC
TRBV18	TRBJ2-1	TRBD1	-	CASSATSPTGGYNEQFF	TGTGCCAGCTCTGCCACGTCCCCGACAGGGGGCTACAATGAGCAGTTCTTC
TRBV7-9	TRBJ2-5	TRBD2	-	CASSPRTSGRAGSETQYF	TGTGCCAGCAGCCCCAGGACTAGCGGGAGGGCGGGTTCGGAGACCCAGTACTTC
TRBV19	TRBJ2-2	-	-	CASSIDIPTGTGELFF	TGTGCCAGTAGTATAGATATCCCTACCGGCACCGGGGAGCTGTTTTTT
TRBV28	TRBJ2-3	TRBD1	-	CASTLGTGRTSTDTQYF	TGTGCCAGCACCCTGGGGACAGGTCGAACTAGCACAGATACGCAGTATTTT
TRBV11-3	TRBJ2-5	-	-	CASSGLVTKYQETQYF	TGTGCCAGCAGCGGCCTCGTTACAAAGTACCAAGAGACCCAGTACTTC
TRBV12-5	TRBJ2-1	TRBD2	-	CASGLDPKGLAGGRYNEQFF	TGTGCTAGTGGTTTGGACCCCAAGGGACTAGCGGGGGGACGCTACAATGAGCAGTTCTTC
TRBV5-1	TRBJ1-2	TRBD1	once	CASSLGETGTYGYTF	TGCGCCAGCAGCTTGGGAGAGACAGGGACTTATGGCTACACCTTC
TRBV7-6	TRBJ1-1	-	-	CASSLGVANTEAFF	TGTGCCAGCAGCTTAGGTGTCGCGAACACTGAAGCTTTCTTT
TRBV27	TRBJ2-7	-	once	CASSSGMSSYEQYF	TGTGCCAGCAGTTCAGGTATGAGCTCCTACGAGCAGTACTTC
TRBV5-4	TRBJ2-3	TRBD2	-	CASSPTSGNTDTQYF	TGTGCCAGCAGCCCGACTAGCGGAAACACAGATACGCAGTATTTT
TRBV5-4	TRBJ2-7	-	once	CASSPPGTRFTAYEQYF	TGTGCCAGCAGCCCACCAGGGACACGATTTACCGCCTACGAGCAGTACTTC
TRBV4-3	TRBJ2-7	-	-	CASSQEGGEQYF	TGCGCCAGCAGCCAGGAGGGGGGCGAGCAGTACTTC
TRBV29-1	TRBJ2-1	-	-	CSVEFVAGVVDEQFF	TGCAGCGTTGAATTCGTGGCAGGGGTTGTTGATGAGCAGTTCTTC